This TCR beta chain was captured by sequencing in a study of T cells in Graves' hyperthyroidism and ophthalmopathy. On the study more broadly: Prior to any treatment, at the point of initial diagnosis, peripheral blood was collected. Overall study findings and caveats: In the blood, most expanded thyroid clonotypes above 0.001 appeared as well.

When ophthalmopathy did not progress within 18 months, Graves' hyperthyroidism was considered stable. PBMCs stemmed from around 10 ml fresh peripheral blood. The CDR3 regions of TCR beta were amplified from RNA transcripts. HTBI primers were the set used in a first-round RT-PCR of the TCR CDR3. TCRdb ran MiXCR on the multiplex PCR reads and lists one entry per CDR3 protein. The data contain over 150,000 distinct CDR3 sequences, about 15% of them seen just once; the ten biggest clones take up roughly 30%. As for this clonotype: Its specificity is not known. This may be a read error: a much more frequent sequence differs by one nucleotide.

CDR1 is LNHDA and CDR2 is SQIVND in the germline V gene (reference sequence). The CDR3 contains 14 residues. Sample: blood. This TCR was recovered from a woman aged 45-65 years with Graves' hyperthyroidism. J is TRBJ2-5 and V is TRBV19; either TRBD1 or TRBD2 may fit D (5 bases each). In DNA, the CDR3 is TGTGCCTGTAGATCGGGGACCTCAGGAGAGACCCAGTACTTC. Translation: CACRSGTSGETQYF. The full variable domain, in which reference TRBV19 and TRBJ2-5 provide the parts outside the CDR3, is DGGITQSPKYLFRKEGQNVTLSCEQNLNHDAMYWYRQDPGQGLRLIYYSQIVNDFQKGDIAEGYSVSREKKESFPLTVTSAQKNPTAFYLCACRSGTSGETQYFGPGTRLLVL.